These 4 T cell receptor beta chains share one sample of origin, sequenced in a study of T cells after yellow fever vaccination. MiXCR was run by TCRdb on the 5' RACE reads, yielding one entry per CDR3 protein. The sample contains around 530,000 distinct CDR3 sequences, about a sixth of which appear only once. The source was PBMCs, collected 5 days after the first yellow fever vaccination. The receptors stem from a man between 18 and 35 years old who received the YFV17D yellow fever vaccine.

V gene TRBV4-3 combines with J gene TRBJ2-7; D remains ambiguous. The V gene's germline CDR1 is LGHNA and CDR2 YSLEER. V gave up 0 bases and J gave up 1 base, with 7 bases separating them. The CDR3 has 14 amino acids. The CDR3 bases are TGCGCCAGCAGCCAAGAGGTGGGTTCCTACGAGCAGTACTTC. Residues: CASSQEVGSYEQYF.

This clonotype appeared a few times. The J gene is TRBJ2-7, the V gene TRBV12-3 or TRBV12-4, with 11 bases lining up with TRBD2. The CDR3 extends over 14 amino acids. V was clipped by 5 bases and J by 6 bases; unmatched bases: 6. The CDR3 loop reads CASSPLAGGSEQYF. The CDR3 region has the DNA TGTGCCAGCAGTCCCCTAGCGGGGGGCAGCGAGCAGTACTTC.

This chain uses TRBV5-4 with TRBJ1-2; a possible D gene is TRBD1 (5 bases). The V gene's germline CDR1 is SGHNT and CDR2 YYREEE (reference sequence). Trimming removed 0 bases from V and 4 bases from J, with 22 bases in between. The CDR3 contains 18 residues. In DNA form, the CDR3 reads TGTGCCAGCAGCTTGGCCACAGGTTCTCGAGGATGGGGCTATGGCTACACCTTC. It is translated as CASSLATGSRGWGYGYTF.

This clonotype was recorded a few times. The rearrangement joins TRBV24-1 to TRBJ2-3; D call uncertain. The CDR3 runs 16 residues. From germline, CDR1 is KGHDR and CDR2 SFDVKD. V was trimmed by 4 bases and J by 3 bases, leaving 16 bases between them. The CDR3 spells CATSDSARSGTDTQYF. The CDR3 DNA sequence: TGTGCCACCAGTGACTCGGCAAGGTCCGGGACAGATACGCAGTATTTT.